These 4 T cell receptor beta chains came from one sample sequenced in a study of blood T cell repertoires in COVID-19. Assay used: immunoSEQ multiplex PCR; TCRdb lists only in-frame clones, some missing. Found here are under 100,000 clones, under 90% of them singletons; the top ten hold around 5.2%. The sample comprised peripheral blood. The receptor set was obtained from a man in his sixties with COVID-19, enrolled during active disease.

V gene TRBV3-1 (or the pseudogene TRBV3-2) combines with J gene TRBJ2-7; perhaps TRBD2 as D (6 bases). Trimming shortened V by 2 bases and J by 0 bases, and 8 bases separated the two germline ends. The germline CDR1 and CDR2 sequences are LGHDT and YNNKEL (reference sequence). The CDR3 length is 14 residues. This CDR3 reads CASSQWDSSYEQYF. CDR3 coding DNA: TGTGCCAGCAGCCAATGGGACTCCTCCTACGAGCAGTACTTC.

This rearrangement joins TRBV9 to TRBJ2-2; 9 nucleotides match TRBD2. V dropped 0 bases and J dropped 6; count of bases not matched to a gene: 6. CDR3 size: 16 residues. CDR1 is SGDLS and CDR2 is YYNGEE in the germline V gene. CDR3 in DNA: TGTGCCAGCAGCGTAGGAGTAGCGGGAGAAGCCGGGGAGCTGTTTTTT. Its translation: CASSVGVAGEAGELFF.

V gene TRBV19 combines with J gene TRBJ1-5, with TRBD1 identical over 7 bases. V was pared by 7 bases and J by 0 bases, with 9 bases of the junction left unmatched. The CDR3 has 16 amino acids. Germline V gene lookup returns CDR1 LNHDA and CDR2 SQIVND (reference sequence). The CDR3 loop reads CASTTRQGPSNQPQHF. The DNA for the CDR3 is TGTGCCAGTACCACGAGACAGGGCCCTAGCAATCAGCCCCAGCATTTT.

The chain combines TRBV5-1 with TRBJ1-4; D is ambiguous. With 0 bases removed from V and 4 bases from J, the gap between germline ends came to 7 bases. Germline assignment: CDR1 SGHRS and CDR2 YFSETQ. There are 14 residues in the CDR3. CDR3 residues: CASSLGGFNEKLFF. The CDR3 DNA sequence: TGCGCCAGCAGCTTGGGAGGGTTTAATGAAAAACTGTTTTTT.